This TCR beta chain was found in a study of cytomegalovirus exposure and HLA in healthy donors. 13 Jbeta primers and 60 Vbeta primers were used for the PCR. Some clones are missing from TCRdb's copy, which holds only in-frame ones; the method was immunoSEQ multiplex PCR. The table records tens of thousands of clones, approximately 72% of them present only once. This clone has more than one count but fewer than ten. Trimming took off 2 bases at V and 2 bases at J, with 6 bases between the two ends. CDR3 length: 13 amino acids. Germline V gene sequence: CDR1 SGHVS, CDR2 FNYEAQ. This rearrangement joins TRBV7-6 to TRBJ2-5; no clear D gene. Input material: PBMCs. The clonotype was recovered from a woman in her 40s in good health and CMV-seropositive. The CDR3, as DNA: TGTGCCAGCAGCTTAATGGAGCAAGAGACCCAGTACTTC. This sequence encodes CASSLMEQETQYF.